This entry concerns a single T cell receptor (beta chain). Its matching antigen is unknown. These data belong to a study of cytomegalovirus exposure and HLA in healthy donors. Overall study results and limits: TCR beta V- and J-gene trimming was later associated with a missense DCLRE1C variant. Upon later analysis, HLA-associated TCR beta chains proved more clonally expanded than other, equally common chains. A previous analysis found most TCR beta V segments productive roughly 90% or roughly 30% of the time.

The CDR3 is 14 amino acids. Germline trimming cut 0 bases from V and 9 bases from J; bases unmatched to any gene: 6. Germline V gene lookup returns CDR1 SGHRS and CDR2 YFSETQ. Use of 60 Vbeta and 13 Jbeta primers characterized the PCR. Some clones are missing from TCRdb's copy, which holds only in-frame ones; the method was immunoSEQ multiplex PCR. The table lists around 220,000 clones, approximately 79% of them singletons. Sequencing was performed on PBMCs. The receptor was derived from a man between 18 and 29 years old in good health and CMV-seronegative. The chain is built from TRBV5-1 and TRBJ1-1; 9 nucleotides match TRBD1. The DNA for the CDR3 is TGCGCCAGCAGCTTGGAGGGGACAGGGACTAAAGCTTTCTTT. It specifies CASSLEGTGTKAFF. Combining the CDR3 with reference TRBV5-1 and TRBJ1-1 gives the whole variable domain KAGVTQTPRYLIKTRGQQVTLSCSPISGHRSVSWYQQTPGQGLQFLFEYFSETQRNKGNFPGRFSGRQFSNSRSEMNVSTLELGDSALYLCASSLEGTGTKAFFGQGTRLTVV.